This TCR beta chain was found in a study of blood T cell repertoires in COVID-19. The V end lost 3 bases, the J end lost 2 bases, and 13 bases lay between the germline ends. In germline, CDR1 is KGHDR, CDR2 SFDVKD. The CDR3 has 15 residues. Sequenced by immunoSEQ multiplex PCR; TCRdb stores in-frame clones only, minus some. The sample lists under 300,000 clones, around 88% seen once, with about 12% in the top ten. The clonotype was recovered from a man older than 75 with acute or convalescent COVID-19. The sequencing input was peripheral blood. The chain is built from TRBV24-1 and TRBJ2-7; maybe TRBD1 (6 bases). The CDR3 loop is CATSDPRDNPYEQYF. The CDR3 region has the DNA TGTGCCACCAGTGATCCCCGGGACAACCCCTACGAGCAGTACTTC.